This T cell receptor (beta chain) was sequenced during a study of glioma-infiltrating T cells. The V gene lost 10 bases and the J gene lost 0 bases, with 12 bases spanning the gap. The CDR3 is 14 residues long. From germline, CDR1 is MGHDK and CDR2 SYGVNS. Amplification of TCR alpha and beta CDR3 regions from RNA used iRepertoire nested multiplex PCR. TCRdb redid the calling of the multiplex PCR reads with MiXCR, one entry per CDR3 protein. This sample carries some 130,000 distinct CDR3 sequences, under 25% of them seen once, and the ten largest clones take about a quarter. The TCR comes from a human donor with low-grade glioma or glioblastoma, undergoing nonglioma brain surgery, or in good health (not recorded which). The specimen was glioma tissue, nonneoplastic brain tissue, or PBMCs (not recorded which). The chain joins TRBV25-1 to TRBJ2-2, with D possibly being TRBD1 (6 bases). CDR3 in DNA: TGTGCCACTTCAGGGGTCACGAACACCGGGGAGCTGTTTTTT. It yields the protein CATSGVTNTGELFF.